The 17 T cell receptor beta chains presented below share a single source sample, sequenced in a study of blood T cells in healthy people across ages. Combining a sample-barcoded 5' primer with a J-beta primer mix, a second PCR ran for roughly 7 to 11 cycles. One entry per CDR3 protein, called by TCRdb with MiXCR from the 5' RACE reads. The data show fewer than 2 million distinct CDR3 sequences, more than 35% seen once. Sequenced: blood. These receptors all come from a human donor in good health.

This clonotype has a handful of counts. The chain couples TRBV19 to TRBJ2-5; possible D gene TRBD1, 6 bases. Trimming took off 4 bases at V and 0 bases at J, with 12 bases between the two ends. The CDR3 has 15 amino acids. Germline V lookup: CDR1 LNHDA, CDR2 SQIVND (reference sequence). The CDR3 DNA reads TGTGCCAGTAGTACCGGGACAAAGTACCAAGAGACCCAGTACTTC. This translates into CASSTGTKYQETQYF.

This clonotype was recorded a few times. The chain employs TRBV6-6 and TRBJ1-2; possibly TRBD1 for D (5 bases). The CDR3 sequence is 14 residues long. Germline lookup yields CDR1 MNHNY and CDR2 SVGAGI (reference sequence). Trimming pared 5 bases from V and 4 bases from J, leaving 14 bases between. DNA for the CDR3: TGTGCCAGCAGTCCTCCCGAGGGGCTCTATGGCTACACCTTC. It translates to CASSPPEGLYGYTF.

This sequence joins TRBV6-5 and TRBJ2-7; D unresolved. The CDR3 is made up of 13 amino acids. Germline V gives CDR1 MNHEY, CDR2 SVGAGI. V lost 8 bases and J lost 3, with 14 bases in between. CDR3 sequence (DNA): TGTGCCAGCTCTTTACATAAGGGCTACGAGCAGTACTTC. Encoded protein: CASSLHKGYEQYF.

This rearrangement joins TRBV5-6 to TRBJ2-5; D remains unclear. The J call may not be correct, given that the DNA end is closer to TRBJ2-7. The germline gives CDR1 SGHDT, CDR2 YYEEEE. The CDR3 is made up of 14 amino acids. CDR3 coding DNA: TGTGCCAGCAGCGTAGGGCCCTACCCCCACGAGCAGTACTTC. Its protein product is CASSVGPYPHEQYF.

The chain has TRBV5-1 and TRBJ2-3; 8 nucleotides align to TRBD2. Germline values: CDR1 SGHRS, CDR2 YFSETQ. After removal of 8 bases from V and 1 base from J, the junction contained 12 bases not matched to a gene. This CDR3 comprises 16 residues. Here the CDR3 DNA reads TGCGCCAGTAAGCGTACCCAACTAGCGGGCACAGATACGCAGTATTTT. Protein product: CASKRTQLAGTDTQYF.

The chain is built from TRBV20-1 and TRBJ1-2, with TRBD1 as a possible D gene (6 bases). Germline V gene lookup returns CDR1 DFQATT and CDR2 SNEGSKA (reference sequence). CDR3 length: 16 residues. V lost 0 bases and J lost 3, with 17 bases in between. Here the CDR3 reads CSARDRGQSYDYGYTF. In DNA, the CDR3 is TGCAGTGCTAGAGATAGAGGACAGTCGTACGACTATGGCTACACCTTC.

The J gene is TRBJ1-1, the V gene TRBV15; D is ambiguous. This CDR3 contains 14 residues. Germline V gene sequence: CDR1 LNHNV, CDR2 YYDKDF (reference sequence). V gave up 4 bases and J gave up 8 bases, with 17 bases separating them. The CDR3 bases are TGTGCCACCAGCAAGGACCTACCGGATCTCGAAGCTTTCTTT. Its translation: CATSKDLPDLEAFF.

This chain joins TRBV6-5 and TRBJ2-5; 9 bases align to TRBD2. Trimming cost V 6 bases and J 4 bases; bases outside gene matches: 12. Germline CDR1 is MNHEY and CDR2 is SVGAGI. This CDR3 is 16 amino acids long. CDR3 bases: TGTGCCAGCAGCAAAAGTCTAGCGGGGTCCTTAGAGACCCAGTACTTC. It yields the protein CASSKSLAGSLETQYF.

This clonotype has just a few counts. The chain couples TRBV6-5 to TRBJ2-7; perhaps D is TRBD1 or TRBD2 (5 bases each). V lost 2 bases, J lost 2 bases, and 13 bases lay in between. Germline V gene lookup returns CDR1 MNHEY and CDR2 SVGAGI. This CDR3 is 15 amino acids long. CDR3 sequence reads: CASSYAPGTAYEQYF. CDR3 nucleotides: TGTGCCAGCAGTTACGCGCCAGGGACGGCCTACGAGCAGTACTTC.

V is TRBV7-3 and J is TRBJ2-7; D remains unclear. This CDR3 comprises 13 residues. With 5 bases removed from V and 3 bases from J, the gap between germline ends came to 11 bases. Germline CDR1 reads SGHTA; CDR2 reads FQGTGA. The DNA of the CDR3 is TGTGCCAGCAGCCCCAGCCACGGCTACGAGCAGTACTTC. Translating gives CASSPSHGYEQYF.

This clonotype was seen a handful of times. The chain is built from TRBV7-2 and TRBJ2-1; 8 positions match TRBD1. This CDR3 spans 16 amino acids. Germline V lookup: CDR1 SGHTA, CDR2 FQGNSA. V lost 4 bases to trimming and J lost 5 bases; unmatched junction nucleotides: 10. CDR3 DNA: TGTGCCAGCAGCTCATTTTGGGACAGGCACAACAATGAGCAGTTCTTC. The encoded protein is CASSSFWDRHNNEQFF.

This clonotype has only a few counts. The genes are TRBV29-1 and TRBJ1-5; TRBD1 aligns across 10 bases. Trimming removed 6 bases from V and 0 bases from J; junction bases left unmatched: 11. CDR1 is SQVTM and CDR2 is ANQGSEA in the germline V gene. The CDR3 covers 17 residues. The DNA of the CDR3 is TGCAGCGTCGCAACCGGGACAGGGGTTTATAGCAATCAGCCCCAGCATTTT. The encoded protein is CSVATGTGVYSNQPQHF.

The chain recombines TRBV7-2 with TRBJ2-7, with TRBD2 identical over 9 bases. Germline lookup yields CDR1 SGHTA and CDR2 FQGNSA. CDR3 length: 15 residues. V gave up 3 bases and J gave up 6 bases; unmatched junction bases: 9. CDR3 DNA: TGTGCCAGCAGCTTGGCCGGCGGGGGGGCTGGCGAGCAGTACTTC. Amino acids: CASSLAGGGAGEQYF. Variable domain in full (rest from reference TRBV7-2 and TRBJ2-7): GAGVSQSPSNKVTEKGKDVELRCDPISGHTALYWYRQSLGQGLEFLIYFQGNSAPDKSGLPSDRFSAERTGGSVSTLTIQRTQQEDSAVYLCASSLAGGGAGEQYFGPGTRLTVT.

The CDR3 sequence is CASKGGGVLGSPLHF. The CDR3 nucleotides are TGTGCCAGCAAGGGGGGGGGTGTGTTGGGTTCACCCCTCCACTTT. The rearrangement joins TRBV28 to TRBJ1-6; possibly TRBD1 for D (6 bases). Trimming removed 7 bases at V and 9 bases at J, with 19 bases between. This CDR3 spans 15 amino acids. CDR1 and CDR2 (germline): MDHEN, SYDVKM. Using reference TRBV28 and TRBJ1-6 for the parts outside the CDR3, the full variable domain is DVKVTQSSRYLVKRTGEKVFLECVQDMDHENMFWYRQDPGLGLRLIYFSYDVKMKEKGDIPEGYSVSREKKERFSLILESASTNQTSMYLCASKGGGVLGSPLHFGNGTRLTVT.

The chain is built from TRBV5-4 and TRBJ1-6; possibly TRBD1 for D (5 bases). The CDR3 is 16 amino acids. Germline values: CDR1 SGHNT, CDR2 YYREEE (reference sequence). The V end was cut by 3 bases, the J end by 4 bases, with 14 bases between. The chain's CDR3 is CASSSFRQTYNSPLHF. The CDR3 nucleotides are TGTGCCAGCAGCTCCTTCCGACAGACATATAATTCACCCCTCCACTTT. Full variable domain (missing parts from reference TRBV5-4 and TRBJ1-6): ETGVTQSPTHLIKTRGQQVTLRCSSQSGHNTVSWYQQALGQGPQFIFQYYREEENGRGNFPPRFSGLQFPNYSSELNVNALELDDSALYLCASSSFRQTYNSPLHFGNGTRLTVT.

This clonotype was observed a handful of times. Mismatch with germline at one junction end may stem from a read error. The rearrangement uses TRBV11-3 and TRBJ2-2, with a possible D match to TRBD2 (5 bases). Germline loops: CDR1 SGHNT, CDR2 YENEEA. The CDR3 extends over 14 amino acids. Here the CDR3 DNA reads TGTGCCAGCAGCCTAGAGGGGAACACCGGGGAGCTGTTTTTT. Protein product: CASSLEGNTGELFF.

This clonotype has just a few counts. This chain links TRBV5-4 with TRBJ2-1; D uncertain. V lost 0 bases and J lost 7, with 5 bases in between. There are 12 residues in the CDR3. The V gene's germline CDR1 is SGHNT and CDR2 YYREEE (reference sequence). In nucleotides, the CDR3 is TGTGCCAGCAGCTTGGATCAGAATGAGCAGTTCTTC. This translates into CASSLDQNEQFF.